One and the same sample provided the 15 T cell receptor beta chains below, sequenced in a study of blood T cell repertoires in COVID-19. The data were produced by immunoSEQ multiplex PCR, yet TCRdb's version contains in-frame clones alone and is incomplete. In the table there are about 72,000 clones, 70% to 90% of which are singletons. The source material was peripheral blood. The receptors originated from a man in his 70s with active or convalescent COVID-19.

The genes are TRBV28 and TRBJ1-5; TRBD1 might be the D (6 bases). The ends were cut back, 1 base at V and 2 bases at J, with 12 bases in the middle. Germline CDR1 and CDR2: MDHEN and SYDVKM. The CDR3 has 16 residues. As DNA, the CDR3 is TGTGCCAGCAGTTTATTCGCGGGGGCCGGCAATCAGCCCCAGCATTTT. Translated: CASSLFAGAGNQPQHF.

The chain links TRBV24-1 to TRBJ2-2; 10 bases agree with TRBD2. Trimming at V came to 0 bases and at J to 6 bases, leaving 6 bases not matched to a gene. The CDR3 totals 17 residues. CDR1 and CDR2 from the germline V gene are KGHDR and SFDVKD. In DNA, the CDR3 is TGTGCCACCAGTGATTTGCGAACTAGCGGGATCCCCGGGGAGCTGTTTTTT. Encoded protein: CATSDLRTSGIPGELFF.

The chain carries TRBV19 and TRBJ1-2, with TRBD1 identical over 9 bases. The CDR3 is 15 amino acids. The junction had 11 bases not matched to a gene; V was cut back by 6 bases and J by 6 bases. Germline CDR1 is LNHDA and CDR2 is SQIVND (reference sequence). The CDR3 here is CASRPTGGAANGYTF. The CDR3 nucleotides are TGTGCCAGTAGACCAACAGGGGGCGCGGCTAATGGCTACACCTTC. Variable domain in full (rest from reference TRBV19 and TRBJ1-2): DGGITQSPKYLFRKEGQNVTLSCEQNLNHDAMYWYRQDPGQGLRLIYYSQIVNDFQKGDIAEGYSVSREKKESFPLTVTSAQKNPTAFYLCASRPTGGAANGYTFGSGTRLTVV.

This chain's CDR3 is CASSKVEVLALTDTQYF. The CDR3 DNA sequence: TGTGCCAGCAGCAAAGTTGAAGTCCTAGCACTCACAGATACGCAGTATTTT. The chain has TRBV21-1 and TRBJ2-3; no check of the table's D call, TRBD2, against the DNA was made. TRBV21-1 constitutes a pseudogene. This CDR3 has 17 amino acids.

The V and J genes are TRBV29-1 and TRBJ2-2, with a weak D call TRBD2 (6 bases). The CDR3 is 14 residues long. The germline CDR1 and CDR2 sequences are SQVTM and ANQGSEA. V was clipped by 3 bases and J by 0 bases, with 8 bases between them. DNA of the CDR3: TGCAGCGTTGAGGGACTGTCGAACACCGGGGAGCTGTTTTTT. This encodes CSVEGLSNTGELFF.

The chain has TRBV9 and TRBJ1-2; 11 bases are shared with TRBD1. The J segment lost 7 bases and the V segment lost 0 bases, leaving 5 bases of the junction unmatched. CDR1 is SGDLS, CDR2 YYNGEE, per germline. The CDR3 extends over 15 amino acids. CDR3 residues: CASSVDPDRGLGYTF. The CDR3 coding sequence is TGTGCCAGCAGCGTAGATCCGGACAGGGGGCTTGGCTACACCTTC.

In this sample, this clone turned up once. The CDR3 sequence is CASSLEAQAPHNSPLHF. For the CDR3, the DNA is TGTGCCAGCAGCTTAGAGGCCCAGGCTCCTCATAATTCACCCCTCCACTTT. The rearrangement joins TRBV7-2 to TRBJ1-6; D is undetermined. V was shortened by 1 base and J by 5 bases, with 15 bases between the two germline ends. In germline, CDR1 is SGHTA, CDR2 FQGNSA. This CDR3 region has 17 residues. The full variable domain, completed using reference TRBV7-2 and TRBJ1-6, is GAGVSQSPSNKVTEKGKDVELRCDPISGHTALYWYRQSLGQGLEFLIYFQGNSAPDKSGLPSDRFSAERTGGSVSTLTIQRTQQEDSAVYLCASSLEAQAPHNSPLHFGNGTRLTVT.

The chain uses TRBV10-3 and TRBJ2-5; D is ambiguous. Germline CDR1 is ENHRY and CDR2 is SYGVKD. The CDR3 runs to 12 residues. Trimming shortened V by 5 bases and J by 2 bases, and 6 bases separated the two germline ends. This CDR3 is CAISTDQETQYF. The CDR3 DNA sequence: TGTGCCATCAGTACTGATCAAGAGACCCAGTACTTC.

This chain connects TRBV6-5 to TRBJ2-1, with D perhaps matching TRBD2 (6 bases). The CDR3 length is 15 residues. The germline V and J ends were trimmed by 0 bases and 0 bases, with 6 bases remaining between them. CDR1 is MNHEY and CDR2 is SVGAGI in the germline V gene. The DNA for the CDR3 is TGTGCCAGCAGTTACTCGGGACTCTCCTACAATGAGCAGTTCTTC. Amino acids: CASSYSGLSYNEQFF.

This clone was observed at least ten times. CDR3 sequence reads: CASSLTPPGFPPGELFF. CDR3 DNA: TGTGCCAGCAGCCTCACCCCCCCCGGGTTCCCCCCCGGGGAGCTGTTTTTT. This chain links TRBV7-3 with TRBJ2-2; D unclear. Germline V gene sequence: CDR1 SGHTA, CDR2 FQGTGA. Trimming left V 5 bases short and J 6 bases short, with 22 bases between. CDR3 length equals 17 residues.

The chain employs TRBV18 and TRBJ2-1, with TRBD2 matching over 11 bases. This CDR3 has 15 residues. Germline loops: CDR1 KGHSH, CDR2 LQKENI. With V trimmed by 5 bases and J by 7 bases, 7 bases remained unmatched. Here the CDR3 reads CASSKTSGTRNEQFF. The CDR3 DNA is TGTGCCAGCTCAAAGACTAGCGGGACCCGGAATGAGCAGTTCTTC.

This chain links TRBV7-9 with TRBJ2-3; 7 nucleotides agree with TRBD2. The CDR3 length is 15 residues. Germline V lookup: CDR1 SEHNR, CDR2 FQNEAQ (reference sequence). V dropped 0 bases and J dropped 0; count of bases not matched to a gene: 0. CDR3 loop: CASSLASGSTDTQYF. The CDR3 DNA sequence: TGTGCCAGCAGCTTAGCTAGCGGGAGCACAGATACGCAGTATTTT. Full variable domain (outside the CDR3, taken from reference TRBV7-9 and TRBJ2-3): DTGVSQNPRHKITKRGQNVTFRCDPISEHNRLYWYRQTLGQGPEFLTYFQNEAQLEKSRLLSDRFSAERPKGSFSTLEIQRTEQGDSAMYLCASSLASGSTDTQYFGPGTRLTVL.

The chain recombines TRBV20-1 with TRBJ2-3, with TRBD2 identical over 8 bases. The CDR3 loop spans 13 amino acids. Per the germline V gene, CDR1 is DFQATT and CDR2 is SNEGSKA (reference sequence). The V segment lost 3 bases and the J segment 6 bases; nucleotides outside the gene matches: 5. This CDR3 is CSASDPGGDTQYF. The CDR3 DNA is TGCAGTGCTAGTGACCCGGGGGGGGATACGCAGTATTTT.

The V and J genes are TRBV5-1 and TRBJ1-4; 11 bases align to TRBD1. V trimming: 4 bases; J trimming: 5 bases; junction bases outside the gene matches: 7. This CDR3 spans 16 amino acids. CDR1 is SGHRS, CDR2 YFSETQ, per germline. For the CDR3, the DNA is TGCGCCAGCAGCCCGGGACAGGGGGGACACAATGAAAAACTGTTTTTT. Its translation is CASSPGQGGHNEKLFF. Full variable domain (outside the CDR3, taken from reference TRBV5-1 and TRBJ1-4): KAGVTQTPRYLIKTRGQQVTLSCSPISGHRSVSWYQQTPGQGLQFLFEYFSETQRNKGNFPGRFSGRQFSNSRSEMNVSTLELGDSALYLCASSPGQGGHNEKLFFGSGTQLSVL.

This clone was seen a few times. The chain joins TRBV7-9 to TRBJ2-3, with D perhaps matching TRBD2 (5 bases). The V gene lost 1 base and the J gene lost 2 bases, with 10 bases spanning the gap. In germline, CDR1 is SEHNR, CDR2 FQNEAQ (reference sequence). The CDR3 is 15 residues long. For the CDR3, the DNA is TGTGCCAGCAGCTTAGATTCGGGGATCACAGATACGCAGTATTTT. Encoded protein: CASSLDSGITDTQYF. Looking up the rest from reference TRBV7-9 and TRBJ2-3 gives the full variable domain: DTGVSQNPRHKITKRGQNVTFRCDPISEHNRLYWYRQTLGQGPEFLTYFQNEAQLEKSRLLSDRFSAERPKGSFSTLEIQRTEQGDSAMYLCASSLDSGITDTQYFGPGTRLTVL.